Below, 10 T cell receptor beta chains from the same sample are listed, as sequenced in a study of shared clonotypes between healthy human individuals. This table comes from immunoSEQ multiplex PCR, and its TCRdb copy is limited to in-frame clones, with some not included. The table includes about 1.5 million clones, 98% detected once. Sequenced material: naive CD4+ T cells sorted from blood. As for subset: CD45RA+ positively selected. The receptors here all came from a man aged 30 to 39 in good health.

The CDR3, as DNA: TGCGCCAGCAGTGAGTCGGGGGACCTCGGAGCTTTCTTT. Translating it yields CASSESGDLGAFF. This rearrangement joins TRBV10-1 to TRBJ1-1; D might be TRBD1 (5 bases). Trimming shortened V by 0 bases and J by 10 bases, and 12 bases separated the two germline ends. This CDR3 region has 13 residues. Germline V gene sequence: CDR1 WNHNN, CDR2 SYGVQD (reference sequence).

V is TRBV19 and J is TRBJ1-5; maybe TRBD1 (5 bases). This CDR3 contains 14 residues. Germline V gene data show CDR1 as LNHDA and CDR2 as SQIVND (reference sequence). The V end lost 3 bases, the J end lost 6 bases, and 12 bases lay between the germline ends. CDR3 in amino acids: CASSMAGGGQPQHF. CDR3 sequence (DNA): TGTGCCAGTAGTATGGCGGGGGGGGGTCAGCCCCAGCATTTT.

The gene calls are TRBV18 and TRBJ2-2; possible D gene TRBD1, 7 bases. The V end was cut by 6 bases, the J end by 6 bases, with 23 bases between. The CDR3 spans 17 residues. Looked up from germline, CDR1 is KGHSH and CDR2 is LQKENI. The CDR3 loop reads CASSQTSRTGGAGELFF. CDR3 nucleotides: TGTGCCAGCTCGCAAACAAGTCGGACAGGAGGGGCCGGGGAGCTGTTTTTT.

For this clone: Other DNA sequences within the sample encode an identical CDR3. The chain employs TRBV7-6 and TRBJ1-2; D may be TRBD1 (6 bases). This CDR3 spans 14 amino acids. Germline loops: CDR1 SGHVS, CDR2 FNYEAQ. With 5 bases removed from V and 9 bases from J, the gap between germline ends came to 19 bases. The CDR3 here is CASSTWGPSRRYTF. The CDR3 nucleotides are TGTGCCAGCAGCACTTGGGGGCCGAGCAGACGCTACACCTTC.

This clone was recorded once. Written as DNA, the CDR3 is TGTGCCAGCTCGCCTACAGGGAGGGCAGATACGCAGTATTTT. This translates into CASSPTGRADTQYF. The chain combines TRBV18 with TRBJ2-3, with D possibly being TRBD2 (7 bases). Trimming shortened V by 6 bases and J by 4 bases, and 14 bases separated the two germline ends. Germline loops: CDR1 KGHSH, CDR2 LQKENI. CDR3 length: 14 amino acids.

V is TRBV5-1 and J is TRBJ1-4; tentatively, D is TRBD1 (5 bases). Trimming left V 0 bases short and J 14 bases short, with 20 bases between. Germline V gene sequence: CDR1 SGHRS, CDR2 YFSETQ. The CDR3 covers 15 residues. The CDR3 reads CASSLEVSGAKKLFF. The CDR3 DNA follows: TGCGCCAGCAGCTTGGAGGTGAGTGGGGCGAAGAAGCTGTTTTTT.

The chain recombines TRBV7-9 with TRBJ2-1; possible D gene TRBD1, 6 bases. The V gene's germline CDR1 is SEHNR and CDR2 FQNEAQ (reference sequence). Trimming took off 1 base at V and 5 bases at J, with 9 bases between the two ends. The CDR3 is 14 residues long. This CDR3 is CASSLVQGNNEQFF. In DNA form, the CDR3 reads TGTGCCAGCAGCTTAGTTCAGGGGAACAATGAGCAGTTCTTC.

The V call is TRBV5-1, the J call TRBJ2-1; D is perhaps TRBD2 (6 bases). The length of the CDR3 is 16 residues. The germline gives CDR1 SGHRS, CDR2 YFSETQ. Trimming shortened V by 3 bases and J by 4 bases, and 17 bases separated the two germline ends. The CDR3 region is CASSYTPGVTYNEQFF. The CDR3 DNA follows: TGCGCCAGCAGCTACACACCGGGAGTAACTTACAATGAGCAGTTCTTC.

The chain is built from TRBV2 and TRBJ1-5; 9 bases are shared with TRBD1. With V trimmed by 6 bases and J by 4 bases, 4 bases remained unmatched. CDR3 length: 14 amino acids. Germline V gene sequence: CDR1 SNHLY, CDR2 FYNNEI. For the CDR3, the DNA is TGTGCCAGCAGGGGGACAGGGAAAAATCAGCCCCAGCATTTT. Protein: CASRGTGKNQPQHF.

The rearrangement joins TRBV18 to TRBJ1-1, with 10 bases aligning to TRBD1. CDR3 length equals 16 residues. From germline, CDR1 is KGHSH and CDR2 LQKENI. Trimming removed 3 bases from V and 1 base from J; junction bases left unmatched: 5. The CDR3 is CASSPRTGGPNTEAFF. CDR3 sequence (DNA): TGTGCCAGCTCACCGAGGACAGGGGGTCCGAACACTGAAGCTTTCTTT.